This T cell receptor beta chain was obtained from a study of shared clonotypes between healthy human individuals. Using immunoSEQ multiplex PCR, the repertoire was profiled, and TCRdb retains in-frame clones only, with some absent. The table has more than 1,200,000 clones, roughly 98.5% seen once. Donors, healthy HIV-negative adults, lacked recent acute infections or vaccinations. Nashville, Tennessee was home to all donors, each a Caucasian adult. The CDR3 length is 14 residues. With 2 bases clipped from V and 8 bases from J, the junction kept 4 bases outside the gene matches. Germline CDR1 reads SGHNT; CDR2 reads YYREEE (reference sequence).

This rearrangement joins TRBV5-4 to TRBJ1-4; TRBD1 matches at 9 bases. The TCR comes from a man aged 30 to 39 in good health. Sequenced sample: naive CD4+ T cells sorted from blood. The subset here: CD45RA+ positively selected. The CDR3 DNA sequence: TGTGCCAGCAGCTTCGGGACAGGGAAGGAAAAACTGTTTTTT. As protein: CASSFGTGKEKLFF. Full variable domain (outside the CDR3, taken from reference TRBV5-4 and TRBJ1-4): ETGVTQSPTHLIKTRGQQVTLRCSSQSGHNTVSWYQQALGQGPQFIFQYYREEENGRGNFPPRFSGLQFPNYSSELNVNALELDDSALYLCASSFGTGKEKLFFGSGTQLSVL.